This T cell receptor beta chain was retrieved from a study of T-cell reconstitution after alpha-beta-depleted transplantation in children (dated by TCRdb to about 2016). Turning to the overall study: Using TCR repertoire profiling, the study quantitatively followed how T-cell immune reconstitution unfolded in children after TCRalphabeta/CD19-depleted allogeneic hematopoietic cell transplantation.

Receptor amplification or capture employed PCR. Sequencing used an Illumina HiSeq 2500. TCR library preparation used molecular barcoding, with unique molecular identifiers applied to normalize quantification of the TCRbeta repertoire. In TCRdb, the public reads were trimmed at Q25 with fastp and aligned with MiXCR, with productive beta chains retained. Duplicate CDR3 protein sequences are folded into a single record with the most common DNA and genes. The sample profile shows approximately 640,000 distinct CDR3 sequences; roughly 15% of them were found once. In total, the top ten clones hold under 1.2% of the sample. V loses 1 base of germline sequence and J loses 1 base, and the interval between the two ends is 10 bases. Reading from cysteine to phenylalanine, the CDR3 counts 15 amino acids. The only DNA kept is the CDR3, 45 bases in frame from the first base. Taken from the germline V gene, the CDR1 and CDR2 loops are SGHVS and FQNEAQ.

Regarding this clonotype: It lacks a known antigen. Base-call qualities are not available, and no considerably larger clone is one nucleotide away.

The chain is made from TRBV7-8 and TRBJ2-5; a confident D gene designation cannot be given. This clonotype originated in a human donor who donated a stem cell graft to a child with acute myeloid leukemia. The sequencing used PBMCs from the stem cell graft donor, collected from the stem cell graft. The CDR3 region has the sequence CASSLDLGLQETQYF. The nucleotide sequence is given as TGTGCCAGCAGCTTAGATCTAGGTCTCCAAGAGACCCAGTACTTC. Full variable domain (CDR3 extended with the reference TRBV7-8 and TRBJ2-5 proteins): GAGVSQSPRYKVAKRGQDVALRCDPISGHVSLFWYQQALGQGPEFLTYFQNEAQLDKSGLPSDRFFAERPEGSVSTLKIQRTQQEDSAVYLCASSLDLGLQETQYFGPGTRLLVL.